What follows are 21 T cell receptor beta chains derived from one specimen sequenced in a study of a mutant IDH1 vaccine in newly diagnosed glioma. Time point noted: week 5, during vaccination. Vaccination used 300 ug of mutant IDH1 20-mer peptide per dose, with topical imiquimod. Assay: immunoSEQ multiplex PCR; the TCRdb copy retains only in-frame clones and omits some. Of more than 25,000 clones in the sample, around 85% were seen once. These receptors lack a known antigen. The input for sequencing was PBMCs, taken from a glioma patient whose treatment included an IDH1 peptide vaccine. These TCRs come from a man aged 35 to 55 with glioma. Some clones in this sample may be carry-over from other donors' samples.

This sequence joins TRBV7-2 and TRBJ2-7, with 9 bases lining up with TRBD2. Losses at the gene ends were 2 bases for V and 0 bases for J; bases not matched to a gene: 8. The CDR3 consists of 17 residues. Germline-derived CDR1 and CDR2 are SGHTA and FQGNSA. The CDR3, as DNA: TGTGCCAGCAGCTTATCTAGCGGGGCTGCAAGCTCCTACGAGCAGTACTTC. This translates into CASSLSSGAASSYEQYF.

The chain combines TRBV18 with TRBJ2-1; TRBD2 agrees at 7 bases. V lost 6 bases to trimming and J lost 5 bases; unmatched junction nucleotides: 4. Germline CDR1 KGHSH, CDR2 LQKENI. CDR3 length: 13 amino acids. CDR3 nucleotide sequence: TGTGCCAGCTCCCGGGACTACAACAATGAGCAGTTCTTC. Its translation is CASSRDYNNEQFF.

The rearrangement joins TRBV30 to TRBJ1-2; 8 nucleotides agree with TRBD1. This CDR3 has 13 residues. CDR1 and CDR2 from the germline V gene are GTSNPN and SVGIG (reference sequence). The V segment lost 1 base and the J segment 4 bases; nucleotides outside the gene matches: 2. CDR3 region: CAWSAGQGYGYTF. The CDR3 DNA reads TGTGCCTGGAGTGCAGGACAGGGCTATGGCTACACCTTC.

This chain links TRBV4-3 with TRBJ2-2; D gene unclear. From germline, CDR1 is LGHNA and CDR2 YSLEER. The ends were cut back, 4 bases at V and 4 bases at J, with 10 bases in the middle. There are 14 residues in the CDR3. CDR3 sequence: CASSLFRTTGELFF. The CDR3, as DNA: TGCGCCAGCAGCCTATTTCGAACCACCGGGGAGCTGTTTTTT.

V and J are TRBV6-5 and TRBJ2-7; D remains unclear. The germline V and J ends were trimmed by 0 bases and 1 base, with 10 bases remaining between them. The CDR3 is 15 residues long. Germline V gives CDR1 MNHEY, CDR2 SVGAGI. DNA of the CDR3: TGTGCCAGCAGTTACTCAAATTCTCAATCCTACGAGCAGTACTTC. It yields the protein CASSYSNSQSYEQYF.

This CDR3 is CASSGTSGVGGELFF. In nucleotides, the CDR3 is TGTGCCAGCAGCGGAACTAGCGGGGTTGGCGGGGAGCTGTTTTTT. This chain connects TRBV9 to TRBJ2-2; 10 nucleotides match TRBD2. The CDR3 spans 15 residues. Losses at the gene ends were 3 bases for V and 7 bases for J; bases not matched to a gene: 6. The germline V gene has CDR1 SGDLS and CDR2 YYNGEE.

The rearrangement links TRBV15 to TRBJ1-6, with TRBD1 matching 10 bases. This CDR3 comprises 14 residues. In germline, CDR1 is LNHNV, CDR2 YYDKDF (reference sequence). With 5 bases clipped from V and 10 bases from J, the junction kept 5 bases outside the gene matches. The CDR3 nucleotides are TGTGCCACCAGCCGGGACAGGGGACACTCACCCCTCCACTTT. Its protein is CATSRDRGHSPLHF.

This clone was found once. CDR3 sequence (DNA): TGTGCCAGCAGCTCCGATCCGACTAGCAGCCACGAGCAGTACTTC. Translated: CASSSDPTSSHEQYF. This chain joins TRBV7-9 and TRBJ2-7; 7 bases fit TRBD2. The CDR3 consists of 15 residues. CDR1 SEHNR and CDR2 FQNEAQ come from the germline V gene (reference sequence). The V and J ends lost 4 bases and 5 bases, in that order; junction bases with no gene match: 11. Filled out from reference TRBV7-9 and TRBJ2-7, the complete variable domain reads DTGVSQNPRHKITKRGQNVTFRCDPISEHNRLYWYRQTLGQGPEFLTYFQNEAQLEKSRLLSDRFSAERPKGSFSTLEIQRTEQGDSAMYLCASSSDPTSSHEQYFGPGTRLTVT.

The CDR3 here is CASSKRADNPYGYTF. CDR3 nucleotide sequence: TGTGCCAGCAGCAAACGGGCAGACAACCCCTATGGCTACACCTTC. V usage is TRBV6-5 and J usage is TRBJ1-2; D is unresolved. The CDR3 covers 15 residues. Germline V lookup: CDR1 MNHEY, CDR2 SVGAGI. Trimming left V 6 bases short and J 4 bases short, with 18 bases between.

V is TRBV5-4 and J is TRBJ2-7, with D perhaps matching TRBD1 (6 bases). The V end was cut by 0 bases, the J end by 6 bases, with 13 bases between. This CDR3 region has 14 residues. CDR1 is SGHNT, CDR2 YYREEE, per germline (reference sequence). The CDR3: CASSLDSQGTEQYF. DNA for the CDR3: TGTGCCAGCAGCTTGGATTCACAGGGTACCGAGCAGTACTTC.

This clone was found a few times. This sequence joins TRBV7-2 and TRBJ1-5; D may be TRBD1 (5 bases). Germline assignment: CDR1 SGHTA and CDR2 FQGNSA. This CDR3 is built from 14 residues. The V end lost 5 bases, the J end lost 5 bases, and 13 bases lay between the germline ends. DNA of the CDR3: TGTGCCAGCAGCAACTACGGCAGGGATCAGCCCCAGCATTTT. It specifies CASSNYGRDQPQHF.

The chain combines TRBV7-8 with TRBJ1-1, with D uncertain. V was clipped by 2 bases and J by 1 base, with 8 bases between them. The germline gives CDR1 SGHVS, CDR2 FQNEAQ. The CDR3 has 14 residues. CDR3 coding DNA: TGTGCCAGCAGCTTAAGACACCCGAACACTGAAGCTTTCTTT. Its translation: CASSLRHPNTEAFF.

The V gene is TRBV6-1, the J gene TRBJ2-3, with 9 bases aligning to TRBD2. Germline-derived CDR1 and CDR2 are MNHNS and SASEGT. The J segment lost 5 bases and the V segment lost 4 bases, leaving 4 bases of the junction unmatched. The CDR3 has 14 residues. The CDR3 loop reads CASSVQRGVDTQYF. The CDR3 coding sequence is TGTGCCAGCAGTGTACAGCGGGGGGTAGATACGCAGTATTTT.

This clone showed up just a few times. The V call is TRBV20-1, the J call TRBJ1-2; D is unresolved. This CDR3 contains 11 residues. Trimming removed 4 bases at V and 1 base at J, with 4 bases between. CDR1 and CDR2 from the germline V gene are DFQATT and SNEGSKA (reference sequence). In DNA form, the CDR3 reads TGCAGTGCTACCGATAACTATGGCTACACCTTC. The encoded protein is CSATDNYGYTF.

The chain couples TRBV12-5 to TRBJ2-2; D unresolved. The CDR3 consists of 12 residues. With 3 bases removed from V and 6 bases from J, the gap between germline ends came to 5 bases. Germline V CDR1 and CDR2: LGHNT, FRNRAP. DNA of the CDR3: TGTGCTAGTGGTTTAGGTGCCGGGGAGCTGTTTTTT. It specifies CASGLGAGELFF.

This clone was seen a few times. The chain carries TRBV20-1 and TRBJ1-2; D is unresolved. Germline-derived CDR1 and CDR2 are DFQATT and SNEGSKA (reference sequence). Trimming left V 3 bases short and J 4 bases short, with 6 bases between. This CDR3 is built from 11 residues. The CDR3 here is CSASFRYGYTF. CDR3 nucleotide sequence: TGCAGTGCTAGTTTTCGCTATGGCTACACCTTC.

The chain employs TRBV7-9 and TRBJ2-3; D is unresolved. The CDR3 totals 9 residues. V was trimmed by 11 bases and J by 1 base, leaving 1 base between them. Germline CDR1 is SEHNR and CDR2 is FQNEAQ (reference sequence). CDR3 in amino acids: CAGTDTQYF. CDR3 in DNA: TGTGCCGGCACAGATACGCAGTATTTT.

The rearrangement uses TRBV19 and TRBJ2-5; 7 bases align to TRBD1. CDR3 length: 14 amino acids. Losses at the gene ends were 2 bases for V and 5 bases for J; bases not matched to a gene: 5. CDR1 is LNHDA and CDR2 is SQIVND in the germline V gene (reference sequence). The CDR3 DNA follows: TGTGCCAGTAGTATAAGGGGGCCTCGGGAGACCCAGTACTTC. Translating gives CASSIRGPRETQYF.

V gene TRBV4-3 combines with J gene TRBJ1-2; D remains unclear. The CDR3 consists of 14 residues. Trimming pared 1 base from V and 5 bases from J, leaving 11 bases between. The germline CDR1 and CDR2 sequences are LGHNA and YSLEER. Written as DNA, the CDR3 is TGCGCCAGCAGCCAAGTGAGATCATTATATGGCTACACCTTC. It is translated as CASSQVRSLYGYTF.

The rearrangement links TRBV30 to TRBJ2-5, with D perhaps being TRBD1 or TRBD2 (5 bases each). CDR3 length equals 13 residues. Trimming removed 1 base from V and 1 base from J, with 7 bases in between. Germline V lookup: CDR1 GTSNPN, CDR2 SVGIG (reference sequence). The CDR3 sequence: CAWSGDGQETQYF. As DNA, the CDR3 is TGTGCCTGGAGTGGGGACGGCCAAGAGACCCAGTACTTC.

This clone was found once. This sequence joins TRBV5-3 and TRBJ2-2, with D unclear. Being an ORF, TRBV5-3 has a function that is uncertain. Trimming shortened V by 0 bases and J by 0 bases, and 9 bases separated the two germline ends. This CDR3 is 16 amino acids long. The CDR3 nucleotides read TGTGCCAGAAGCTTGGGTAGGGTTACGAACACCGGGGAGCTGTTTTTT. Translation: CARSLGRVTNTGELFF.